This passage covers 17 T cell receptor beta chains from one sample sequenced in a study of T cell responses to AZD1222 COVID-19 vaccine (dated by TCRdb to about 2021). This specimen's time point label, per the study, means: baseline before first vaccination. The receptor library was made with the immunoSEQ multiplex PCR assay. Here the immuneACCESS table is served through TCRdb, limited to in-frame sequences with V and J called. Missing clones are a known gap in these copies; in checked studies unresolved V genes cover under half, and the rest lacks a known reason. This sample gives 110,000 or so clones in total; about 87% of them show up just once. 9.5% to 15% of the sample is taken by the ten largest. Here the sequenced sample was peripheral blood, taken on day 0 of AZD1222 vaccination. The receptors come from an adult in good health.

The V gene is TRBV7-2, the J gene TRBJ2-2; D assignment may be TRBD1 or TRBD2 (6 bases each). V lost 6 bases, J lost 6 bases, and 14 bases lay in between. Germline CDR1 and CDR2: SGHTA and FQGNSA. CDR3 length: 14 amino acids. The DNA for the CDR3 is TGTGCCAGCAGATCTATGGGGGGCGCCGGGGAGCTGTTTTTT. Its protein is CASRSMGGAGELFF.

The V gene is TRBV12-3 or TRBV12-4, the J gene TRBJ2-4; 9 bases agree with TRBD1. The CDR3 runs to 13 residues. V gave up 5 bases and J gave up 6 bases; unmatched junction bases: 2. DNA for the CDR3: TGTGCCAGCAGTCCGACAGGGGGAAACATTCAGTACTTC. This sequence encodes CASSPTGGNIQYF.

The chain's CDR3 is CASSFGTGNIQYF. CDR3 coding DNA: TGCGCCAGCAGCTTTGGGACAGGAAACATTCAGTACTTC. The V and J genes are TRBV5-1 and TRBJ2-4, with 8 bases that match TRBD1. The junction had 1 base not matched to a gene; V was cut back by 2 bases and J by 6 bases. The germline gives CDR1 SGHRS, CDR2 YFSETQ. There are 13 residues in the CDR3.

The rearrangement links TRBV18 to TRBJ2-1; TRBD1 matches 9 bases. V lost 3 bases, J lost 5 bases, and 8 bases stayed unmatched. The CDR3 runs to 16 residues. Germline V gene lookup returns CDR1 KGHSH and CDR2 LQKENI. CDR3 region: CASSPRQGDTHNEQFF. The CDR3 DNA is TGTGCCAGCTCACCGAGACAGGGGGACACACACAATGAGCAGTTCTTC.

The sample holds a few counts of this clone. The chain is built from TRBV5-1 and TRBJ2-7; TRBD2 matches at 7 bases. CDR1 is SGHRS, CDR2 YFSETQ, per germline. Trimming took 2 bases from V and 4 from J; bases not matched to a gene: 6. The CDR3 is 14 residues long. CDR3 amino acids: CASSFWGGEYEQYF. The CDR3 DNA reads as TGCGCCAGCAGCTTTTGGGGGGGTGAGTACGAGCAGTACTTC.

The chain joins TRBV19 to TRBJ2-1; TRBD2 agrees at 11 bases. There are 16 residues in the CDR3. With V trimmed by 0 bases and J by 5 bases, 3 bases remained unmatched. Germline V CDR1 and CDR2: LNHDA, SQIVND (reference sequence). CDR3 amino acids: CASSIDRLAGNNEQFF. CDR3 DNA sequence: TGTGCCAGTAGTATAGACCGACTAGCGGGAAACAATGAGCAGTTCTTC.

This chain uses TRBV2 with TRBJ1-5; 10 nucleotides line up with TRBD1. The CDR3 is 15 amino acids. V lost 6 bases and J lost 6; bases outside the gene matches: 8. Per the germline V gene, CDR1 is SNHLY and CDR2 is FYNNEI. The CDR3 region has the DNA TGTGCCAGCAGGGAGGGACAGGGGCGGTTTCAGCCCCAGCATTTT. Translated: CASREGQGRFQPQHF. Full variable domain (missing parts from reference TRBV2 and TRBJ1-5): EPEVTQTPSHQVTQMGQEVILRCVPISNHLYFYWYRQILGQKVEFLVSFYNNEISEKSEIFDDQFSVERPDGSNFTLKIRSTKLEDSAMYFCASREGQGRFQPQHFGDGTRLSIL.

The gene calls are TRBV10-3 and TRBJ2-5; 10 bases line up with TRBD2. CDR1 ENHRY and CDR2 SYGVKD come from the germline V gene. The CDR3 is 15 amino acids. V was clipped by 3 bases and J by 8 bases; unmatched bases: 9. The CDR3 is CAISEETSGHVTQYF. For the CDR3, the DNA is TGTGCCATCAGTGAAGAGACTAGCGGGCATGTAACCCAGTACTTC.

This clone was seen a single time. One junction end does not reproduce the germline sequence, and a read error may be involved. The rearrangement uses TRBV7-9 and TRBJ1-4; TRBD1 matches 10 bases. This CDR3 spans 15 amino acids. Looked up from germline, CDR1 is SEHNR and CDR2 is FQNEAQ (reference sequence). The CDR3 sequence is CASTLPGQGNEKLFF. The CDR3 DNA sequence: TGTGCCAGCACCTTACCGGGACAGGGGAATGAAAAACTGTTTTTT.

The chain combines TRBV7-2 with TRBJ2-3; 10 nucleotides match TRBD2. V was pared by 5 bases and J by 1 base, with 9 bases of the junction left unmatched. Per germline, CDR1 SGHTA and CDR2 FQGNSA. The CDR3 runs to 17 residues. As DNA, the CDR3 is TGTGCCAGCAGCCGTTCCTCTAGCGGGAGTCGCACAGATACGCAGTATTTT. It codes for CASSRSSSGSRTDTQYF.

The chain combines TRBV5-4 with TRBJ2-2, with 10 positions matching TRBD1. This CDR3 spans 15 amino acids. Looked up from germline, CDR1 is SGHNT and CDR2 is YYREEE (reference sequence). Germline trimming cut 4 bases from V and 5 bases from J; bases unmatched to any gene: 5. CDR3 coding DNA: TGTGCCAGCAGCGTCGACAGGGGGCGTACCGGGGAGCTGTTTTTT. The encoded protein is CASSVDRGRTGELFF. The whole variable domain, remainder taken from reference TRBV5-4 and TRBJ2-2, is ETGVTQSPTHLIKTRGQQVTLRCSSQSGHNTVSWYQQALGQGPQFIFQYYREEENGRGNFPPRFSGLQFPNYSSELNVNALELDDSALYLCASSVDRGRTGELFFGEGSRLTVL.

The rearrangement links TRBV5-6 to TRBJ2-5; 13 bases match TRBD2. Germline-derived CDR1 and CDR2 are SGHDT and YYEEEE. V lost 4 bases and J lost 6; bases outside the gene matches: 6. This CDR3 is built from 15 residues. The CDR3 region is CASSRPGTSGKTQYF. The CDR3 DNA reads TGTGCCAGCAGCCGCCCCGGGACTAGCGGGAAGACCCAGTACTTC.

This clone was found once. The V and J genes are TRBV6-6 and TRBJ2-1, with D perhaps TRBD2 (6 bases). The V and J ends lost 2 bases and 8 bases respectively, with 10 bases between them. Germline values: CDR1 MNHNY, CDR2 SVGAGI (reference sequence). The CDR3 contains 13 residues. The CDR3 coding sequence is TGTGCCAGCAGTTACAACAGGAGGGATGAGCAGTTCTTC. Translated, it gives CASSYNRRDEQFF.

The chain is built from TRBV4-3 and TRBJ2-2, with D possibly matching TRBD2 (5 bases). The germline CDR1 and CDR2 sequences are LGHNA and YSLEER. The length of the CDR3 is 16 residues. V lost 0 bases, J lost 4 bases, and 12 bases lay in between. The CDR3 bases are TGCGCCAGCAGCCAAGAGGAGGCCAGAAGCACCGGGGAGCTGTTTTTT. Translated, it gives CASSQEEARSTGELFF.

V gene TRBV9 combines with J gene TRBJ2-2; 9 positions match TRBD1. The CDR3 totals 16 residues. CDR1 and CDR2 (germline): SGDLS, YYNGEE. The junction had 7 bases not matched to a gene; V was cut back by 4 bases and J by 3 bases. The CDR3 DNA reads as TGTGCCAGCAGCCCCAACAGGGGGCTGGACACCGGGGAGCTGTTTTTT. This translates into CASSPNRGLDTGELFF.

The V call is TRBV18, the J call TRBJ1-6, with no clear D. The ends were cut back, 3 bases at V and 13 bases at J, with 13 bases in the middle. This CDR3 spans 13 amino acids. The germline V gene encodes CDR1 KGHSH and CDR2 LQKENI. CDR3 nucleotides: TGTGCCAGCTCACCGTCCAACGACGTGCCCCTCCACTTT. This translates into CASSPSNDVPLHF.

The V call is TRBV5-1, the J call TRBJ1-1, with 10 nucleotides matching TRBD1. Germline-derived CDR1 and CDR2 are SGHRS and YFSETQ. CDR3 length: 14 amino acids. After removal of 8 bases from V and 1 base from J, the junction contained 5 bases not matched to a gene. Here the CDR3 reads CASYRDRGNTEAFF. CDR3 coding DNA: TGCGCCAGTTACCGGGACAGGGGGAACACTGAAGCTTTCTTT.